These T cell receptor beta chains were read from a single sample in a study of blood T cell repertoires in COVID-19. Assay used: immunoSEQ multiplex PCR; TCRdb lists only in-frame clones, some missing. The sample includes 200,000 to 250,000 clones, nearly 90% of them seen just once. Sequenced input: peripheral blood. The receptor set was obtained from a young woman who had recovered from COVID-19. CDR3s include the opening cysteine and the closing phenylalanine or tryptophan. A D gene is named only where the DNA matches it firmly. Expanded clones are given a class, and other clones once, few, many or no size at all.

J gene | D gene | clone size | V gene | CDR3 DNA | CDR3 protein
TRBJ1-3 | NA | few | TRBV25-1 | TGTGCCAGCAGTGGAGGGAAAGCTGGAAACACCATATATTTT | CASSGGKAGNTIYF
TRBJ1-1 | TRBD1 | NA | TRBV6-4 | TGTGCCAGCCGACAGACAGGGCGGGCTGAAGCTTTCTTT | CASRQTGRAEAFF
TRBJ2-1 | NA | NA | TRBV5-5 | TGTGCCAGCAGCTTGTCTTTTAACAGAGTCAATGAGCAGTTCTTC | CASSLSFNRVNEQFF
TRBJ1-6 | TRBD1 | NA | TRBV7-2 | TGTGCCAGCAGCCTAGAGACAGGGGGCTCTTCACCCCTCCACTTT | CASSLETGGSSPLHF
TRBJ2-3 | TRBD1 | NA | TRBV27 | TGTGCCAGCAGTTTATCCGACAGGGTCTTAATACGCACAGATACGCAGTATTTT | CASSLSDRVLIRTDTQYF
TRBJ1-3 | NA | NA | TRBV30 | TGTGCCTGGAGTGTACGGAATCCAGGGGACGGAAACACCATATATTTT | CAWSVRNPGDGNTIYF
TRBJ2-3 | TRBD2 | NA | TRBV24-1 | TGTGCCACCAGTGACCCCATCCCGGGACTAGCGGGAACAGATACGCAGTATTTT | CATSDPIPGLAGTDTQYF
TRBJ2-7 | TRBD2 | NA | TRBV4-3 | TGCGCCAGCAGCCCAGGCGGGACTAGCGTATGGGAGCAGTACTTC | CASSPGGTSVWEQYF
TRBJ1-1 | TRBD1 | NA | TRBV11-1 | TGTGCCAGCAGCTTAGAGGGGGCGCGGGGCACTGAAGCTTTCTTT | CASSLEGARGTEAFF
TRBJ2-1 | NA | NA | TRBV11-2 | TGTGCCAGCAGCTTAATCTTCGGTAGCAGGGGAAATGAGCAGTTCTTC | CASSLIFGSRGNEQFF
TRBJ2-7 | TRBD2 | once | TRBV10-3 | TGTGCCATCAGTGAGAGGGAGGGTATCGACGAGCAGTACTTC | CAISEREGIDEQYF
TRBJ2-1 | TRBD2 | NA | TRBV9 | TGTGCCAGCAGCCCCCCAAGCGGGAGCTCCTACAATGAGCAGTTCTTC | CASSPPSGSSYNEQFF
TRBJ2-7 | TRBD1 | few | TRBV25-1 | TGTGCCAGCAGTGGTACAGGGGCCTACGAGCAGTACTTC | CASSGTGAYEQYF
TRBJ1-2 | NA | NA | TRBV28 | TGTGCCAGCAGGGGGGGAATGTGGGCAAATTATGGCTACACCTTC | CASRGGMWANYGYTF
TRBJ2-1 | NA | NA | TRBV6-5 | TGTGCCAGCAGTCCCTCGGGAGTCTACAATGAGCAGTTCTTC | CASSPSGVYNEQFF
TRBJ2-2 | NA | NA | TRBV5-1 | TGCGCCAGCAGCTTGGAAACGGGCGGGGAGCTGTTTTTT | CASSLETGGELFF
TRBJ2-5 | TRBD1 | NA | TRBV10-1 | TGCGCCAGCAGTGACGACAGGGCTGGGCCGGCTTTGGAGACCCAGTACTTC | CASSDDRAGPALETQYF
TRBJ2-5 | NA | NA | TRBV7-2 | TGTGCCAGCAGCTTAGTAATTAGCCAAGAGACCCAGTACTTC | CASSLVISQETQYF
TRBJ1-1 | NA | once | TRBV30 | TGTGCCTGGAGTGTAGGGGGGGCTGTGGTCGCTGAAGCTTTCTTT | CAWSVGGAVVAEAFF
TRBJ1-1 | NA | once | TRBV5-8 | TGTGCCAGCAGCTTGCCAGGGTTTGGCACGAACACTGAAGCTTTCTTT | CASSLPGFGTNTEAFF
TRBJ2-1 | NA | once | TRBV9 | TGTGCCAGCAGCTGGACTGGTTACAATGAGCAGTTCTTC | CASSWTGYNEQFF
TRBJ2-5 | TRBD1 | NA | TRBV3-1/TRBV3-2 | TGTGCCAGCAGTGACGACGGGACAGGGGGCCGAGAGACCCAGTACTTC | CASSDDGTGGRETQYF
TRBJ2-7 | TRBD2 | NA | TRBV6-2/TRBV6-3 | TGTGCCAGCAGTTACGGGATTAGCGGGAGGGCCAGGAAGCAGTACTTC | CASSYGISGRARKQYF
TRBJ1-1 | NA | NA | TRBV19 | TGTGCCAGTACCCAGACAGGACTTGAAGCTTTCTTT | CASTQTGLEAFF
TRBJ2-2 | NA | NA | TRBV30 | TGTGCCTGGAGTTACCAGAGGACCGGGGAGCTGTTTTTT | CAWSYQRTGELFF
TRBJ2-5 | NA | NA | TRBV29-1 | TGCAGCGTTGGTTCAGGGGCAGAGACCCAGTACTTC | CSVGSGAETQYF
TRBJ2-1 | TRBD1 | NA | TRBV6-2/TRBV6-3 | TGTGCCAGCAGTTACCGGGACAGCTTATACAATGAGCAGTTCTTC | CASSYRDSLYNEQFF
TRBJ1-3 | NA | NA | TRBV11-2 | TGTGCCAGCAGCTTAGCAGGCCCCCAGGACACCATATATTTT | CASSLAGPQDTIYF
TRBJ2-7 | TRBD1 | once | TRBV2 | TGTGCCACGGGACAGTACTACTACGAGCAGTACTTC | CATGQYYYEQYF
TRBJ1-1 | NA | NA | TRBV5-1 | TGCGCCAGCAGCTTAGACGGGGGGACTGAAGCTTTCTTT | CASSLDGGTEAFF
TRBJ1-5 | NA | NA | TRBV18 | TGTGCCAGCTCACAGAGGACAGACAATCAGCCCCAGCATTTT | CASSQRTDNQPQHF
TRBJ2-3 | NA | NA | TRBV7-3 | TGTGCCAGCAGCTTATCCGCGGGACTCACAGATACGCAGTATTTT | CASSLSAGLTDTQYF
TRBJ1-2 | TRBD1 | NA | TRBV4-1 | TGCGCCAGCAATAAACCGGGACAGGGGGCGGGTGGCTACACCTTC | CASNKPGQGAGGYTF
TRBJ1-1 | NA | NA | TRBV6-5 | TGTGCCAGCAGTTACTCGGCAGTAATGAACACTGAAGCTTTCTTT | CASSYSAVMNTEAFF
TRBJ2-3 | TRBD2 | NA | TRBV30 | TGTGCCTGGAGTGTACTTCAGCGGGAGTCCGATACGCAGTATTTT | CAWSVLQRESDTQYF
TRBJ1-1 | NA | NA | TRBV9 | TGTGCCAGCAGCTCTCAACTCAACACTGAAGCTTTCTTT | CASSSQLNTEAFF
TRBJ2-5 | TRBD2 | NA | TRBV5-4 | TGTGCCAGCAGCGCATGGGAGAGACTAGCGGGAGAAGAGGAGACCCAGTACTTC | CASSAWERLAGEEETQYF
TRBJ2-7 | TRBD2 | once | TRBV12-5 | TGTGCTAGTGGTCAAGCTCGGACTAGCGGGAGCTCCTACGAGCAGTACTTC | CASGQARTSGSSYEQYF
TRBJ2-1 | NA | NA | TRBV7-3 | TGTGCCAGCAGCCCACGGGTGGGAGCGTCTGAGCAGTTCTTC | CASSPRVGASEQFF
TRBJ1-5 | NA | NA | TRBV15 | TGTGCCTCCCAGGAAACTAGCAATCAGCCCCAGCATTTT | CASQETSNQPQHF
TRBJ1-5 | NA | NA | TRBV30 | TGTGCCTGGGGACGGGGAATTCAGCCCCAGCATTTT | CAWGRGIQPQHF
TRBJ2-1 | NA | NA | TRBV12-3/TRBV12-4 | TGTGCCAGCACCATCGCCTACGACAATGAGCAGTTCTTC | CASTIAYDNEQFF